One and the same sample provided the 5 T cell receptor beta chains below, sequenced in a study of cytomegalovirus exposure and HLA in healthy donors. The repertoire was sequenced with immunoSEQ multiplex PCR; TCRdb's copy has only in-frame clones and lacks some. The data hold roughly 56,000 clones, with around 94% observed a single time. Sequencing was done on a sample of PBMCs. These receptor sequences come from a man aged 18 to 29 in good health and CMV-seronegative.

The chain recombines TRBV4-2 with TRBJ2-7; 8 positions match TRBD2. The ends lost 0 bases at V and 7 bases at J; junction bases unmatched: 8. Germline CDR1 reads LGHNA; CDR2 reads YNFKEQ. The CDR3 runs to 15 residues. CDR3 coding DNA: TGTGCCAGCAGCCAAGATACGGGAGGGCCGTCGGAGCAGTACTTC. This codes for CASSQDTGGPSEQYF.

CDR3 in amino acids: CASSPGGSSYEQYF. The CDR3, as DNA: TGTGCCAGCTCACCAGGCGGTAGCTCCTACGAGCAGTACTTC. This chain joins TRBV18 and TRBJ2-7; D is unresolved. Trimming took off 2 bases at V and 0 bases at J, with 8 bases between the two ends. Germline V CDR1 and CDR2: KGHSH, LQKENI. The CDR3 contains 14 residues.

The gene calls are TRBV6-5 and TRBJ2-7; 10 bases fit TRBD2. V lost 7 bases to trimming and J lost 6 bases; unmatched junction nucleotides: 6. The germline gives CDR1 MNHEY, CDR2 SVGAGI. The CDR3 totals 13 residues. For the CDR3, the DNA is TGTGCCAGCAAACTAGCGGGAAATTTCGAGCAGTACTTC. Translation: CASKLAGNFEQYF.

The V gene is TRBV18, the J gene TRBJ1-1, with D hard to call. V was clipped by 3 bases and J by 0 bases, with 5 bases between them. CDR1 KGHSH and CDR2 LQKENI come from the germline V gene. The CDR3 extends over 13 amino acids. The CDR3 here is CASSPSMNTEAFF. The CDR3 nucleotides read TGTGCCAGCTCACCTTCAATGAACACTGAAGCTTTCTTT.

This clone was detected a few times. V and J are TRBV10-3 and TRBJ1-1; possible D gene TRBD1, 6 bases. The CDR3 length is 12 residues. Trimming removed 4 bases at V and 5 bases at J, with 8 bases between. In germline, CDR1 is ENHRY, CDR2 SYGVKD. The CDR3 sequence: CAISGQGTEAFF. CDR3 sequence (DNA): TGTGCCATCAGTGGGCAGGGGACTGAAGCTTTCTTT.